The 5 T cell receptor beta chains listed next were all sequenced from one sample in a study of cytomegalovirus exposure and HLA in healthy donors. 13 Jbeta primers and 60 Vbeta primers were used for the PCR. Produced via immunoSEQ multiplex PCR; TCRdb's table is partial and in-frame only. The repertoire holds about 120,000 clones, 77% seen once, with about 6% in the top ten. The sequencing input was PBMCs. The origin of the receptors is a man in his late teens or twenties in good health and CMV-seropositive.

The chain joins TRBV19 to TRBJ1-3; 7 bases are a match to TRBD1. In germline, CDR1 is LNHDA, CDR2 SQIVND (reference sequence). This CDR3 comprises 14 residues. V shed 10 bases and J 1 base; nucleotides not matched to a gene: 7. CDR3 loop: CATVDRESGNTIYF. In nucleotides, the CDR3 is TGTGCCACCGTTGACAGGGAGTCTGGAAACACCATATATTTT.

This chain joins TRBV5-4 and TRBJ2-3; a possible D gene is TRBD1 (6 bases). CDR1 and CDR2 (germline): SGHNT, YYREEE (reference sequence). The CDR3 has 16 amino acids. The V end was cut by 0 bases, the J end by 0 bases, with 11 bases between. CDR3 sequence (DNA): TGTGCCAGCAGCTTGGATTCAGGGGCGAGCACAGATACGCAGTATTTT. It is translated as CASSLDSGASTDTQYF.

V usage is TRBV7-9 and J usage is TRBJ2-7; TRBD1 matches at 8 bases. With 3 bases clipped from V and 3 bases from J, the junction kept 10 bases outside the gene matches. CDR3 length equals 16 residues. Germline V gene lookup returns CDR1 SEHNR and CDR2 FQNEAQ (reference sequence). DNA for the CDR3: TGTGCCAGCAGCTTGTTCAGACAGGGGATTGTCTACGAGCAGTACTTC. Amino acids: CASSLFRQGIVYEQYF.

V usage is TRBV7-2 and J usage is TRBJ2-2; D might be TRBD1 (8 bases). The CDR3 spans 16 residues. Trimming removed 4 bases at V and 7 bases at J, with 19 bases between. CDR1 is SGHTA and CDR2 is FQGNSA in the germline V gene. The CDR3 region is CASSSLQGGTGGELFF. CDR3 bases: TGTGCCAGCAGCTCACTACAGGGGGGGACCGGCGGGGAGCTGTTTTTT.

V and J are TRBV16 and TRBJ1-2; TRBD1 matches 10 bases. Germline CDR1 reads KGHSY; CDR2 reads FQNENV. The J segment lost 0 bases and the V segment lost 3 bases, leaving 4 bases of the junction unmatched. The CDR3 has 16 residues. In DNA, the CDR3 is TGTGCCAGCAGCCATCCCGGACAGGGGGCTAACTATGGCTACACCTTC. Translated, it gives CASSHPGQGANYGYTF.